These T cell receptor beta chains were read from a single sample in a study of blood T cells in healthy people across ages. TCRdb reprocessed the 5' RACE reads via MiXCR and lists one record per CDR3 protein. The repertoire has 1.8 million or so distinct CDR3 sequences, about 39% of them found once; the top ten carry around 23%. Sequenced sample: blood. The receptors shown here come from a human donor in good health. Each CDR3 is given with its conserved first and last residue. Each record gives: J gene, clone size, V gene, D gene, CDR3 DNA, CDR3 protein. A D gene is named only where the DNA matches it firmly. The size field is filled for only some rows; it gives once, few, many or a size class.

J gene: TRBJ1-2
clone size: few
V gene: TRBV10-3
D gene: .
CDR3 DNA: TGTGCCATCAGTGATGGGTTTAACTATGGCTACACCTTC
CDR3 protein: CAISDGFNYGYTF

J gene: TRBJ1-2
clone size: .
V gene: TRBV7-9
D gene: .
CDR3 DNA: TGTGCCAGCAGCTTAAGGGGGGCGCAAGATGGCTACACCTTC
CDR3 protein: CASSLRGAQDGYTF

J gene: TRBJ2-1
clone size: .
V gene: TRBV2
D gene: TRBD2
CDR3 DNA: TGTGCCAGCAGTGAGGGACTAGCGGGGGGCAATGAGCAGTTCTTC
CDR3 protein: CASSEGLAGGNEQFF

J gene: TRBJ2-1
clone size: .
V gene: TRBV20-1
D gene: .
CDR3 DNA: TGCAGTGCCAGAGGGGTCGATGAGCAGTTCTTC
CDR3 protein: CSARGVDEQFF

J gene: TRBJ1-1
clone size: .
V gene: TRBV5-1
D gene: .
CDR3 DNA: TGCGCCAGCACCGTTGGGTTGGGACATATTCGGGGCACTGAAGCTTTCTTT
CDR3 protein: CASTVGLGHIRGTEAFF

J gene: TRBJ1-2
clone size: .
V gene: TRBV20-1
D gene: .
CDR3 DNA: TGCAGTGCTCCCAACCAGGAACAAAACTATGGCTACACCTTC
CDR3 protein: CSAPNQEQNYGYTF

J gene: TRBJ2-5
clone size: .
V gene: TRBV20-1
D gene: TRBD2
CDR3 DNA: TGCAGTGCTAGCCTCGGGGGGGGTAGACAAGAGACCCAGTACTTC
CDR3 protein: CSASLGGGRQETQYF

J gene: TRBJ2-4
clone size: .
V gene: TRBV24-1
D gene: TRBD1
CDR3 DNA: TGTGCCACCAGTAATCCCAACAGGGGGCTCCCCTACAATGAGCAGTACTTC
CDR3 protein: CATSNPNRGLPYNEQYF

J gene: TRBJ2-2
clone size: .
V gene: TRBV15
D gene: .
CDR3 DNA: TGTGCCACCAGCAGAGAGGGGGTCGGGACCGGGGAGCTGTTTTTT
CDR3 protein: CATSREGVGTGELFF

J gene: TRBJ2-7
clone size: few
V gene: TRBV9
D gene: TRBD1
CDR3 DNA: TGTGCCAGCAGCGTAGCCGACAGGGAATTTTCGGAGCAGTACTTC
CDR3 protein: CASSVADREFSEQYF

J gene: TRBJ2-3
clone size: .
V gene: TRBV7-2
D gene: .
CDR3 DNA: TGTGCCAGCAGCTTAATGGGGTGGCTTCTGAGTAGCACAGATACGCAGTATTTT
CDR3 protein: CASSLMGWLLSSTDTQYF

J gene: TRBJ1-6
clone size: .
V gene: TRBV7-2
D gene: .
CDR3 DNA: TGTGCCAGCAGCACGAACCCCTGGACCCCCCTCCACTTT
CDR3 protein: CASSTNPWTPLHF

J gene: TRBJ2-1
clone size: .
V gene: TRBV6-1
D gene: TRBD1
CDR3 DNA: TGTGCCAGCAGGGGACAGATATCCTACAATGAGCAGTTCTTC
CDR3 protein: CASRGQISYNEQFF

J gene: TRBJ1-4
clone size: .
V gene: TRBV5-1
D gene: .
CDR3 DNA: TGCGCCAGCAGCTTCTTTGATGAGGAAAAACTGTTTTTT
CDR3 protein: CASSFFDEEKLFF

J gene: TRBJ1-2
clone size: few
V gene: TRBV27
D gene: .
CDR3 DNA: TGTGCCAGCAGTTTAGGGTTTGACAGGGGCTACACCTTC
CDR3 protein: CASSLGFDRGYTF

J gene: TRBJ2-3
clone size: once
V gene: TRBV28
D gene: .
CDR3 DNA: TGTGCCAGCAGTTCCTCCTCCTACACGACAGATACGCAGTATTTT
CDR3 protein: CASSSSSYTTDTQYF

J gene: TRBJ2-1
clone size: many
V gene: TRBV12-3/TRBV12-4
D gene: TRBD1
CDR3 DNA: TGTGCCAGCAGTTGGACAGGGAGCTCCTACAATGAGCAGTTCTTC
CDR3 protein: CASSWTGSSYNEQFF

J gene: TRBJ2-3
clone size: .
V gene: TRBV12-3/TRBV12-4
D gene: .
CDR3 DNA: TGTGCCAGCGGTTCATGGGGAATTAGCACAGATGCGCAGTATTTT
CDR3 protein: CASGSWGISTDAQYF

J gene: TRBJ2-3
clone size: .
V gene: TRBV28
D gene: .
CDR3 DNA: TGTGCCAGCAAACCCAGGGGACGCTTCACAGATACGCAGTATTTT
CDR3 protein: CASKPRGRFTDTQYF

J gene: TRBJ2-1
clone size: .
V gene: TRBV7-8
D gene: TRBD1
CDR3 DNA: TGTGCCAGCAGCCCCAGGGGGAATCCCTACAATGAGCAGTTCTTC
CDR3 protein: CASSPRGNPYNEQFF

J gene: TRBJ2-3
clone size: .
V gene: TRBV4-3
D gene: .
CDR3 DNA: TGCGCCAGCAGCCCGGGCACCAAGGCAGATACGCAGTATTTT
CDR3 protein: CASSPGTKADTQYF

J gene: TRBJ1-5
clone size: few
V gene: TRBV7-9
D gene: .
CDR3 DNA: TGTGCCAGCAGCTTAAGTCCATCTCCAGGCAATCAGCCCCAGCATTTT
CDR3 protein: CASSLSPSPGNQPQHF

J gene: TRBJ1-2
clone size: .
V gene: TRBV20-1
D gene: .
CDR3 DNA: TGCAGTGCTAGGCGATGGGAGGGAAACTATGGCTACACCTTC
CDR3 protein: CSARRWEGNYGYTF

J gene: TRBJ2-7
clone size: many
V gene: TRBV7-2
D gene: .
CDR3 DNA: TGTGCCAGCAGCTTAGCGGGCCACACTACCTACGAGCAGTACTTC
CDR3 protein: CASSLAGHTTYEQYF